This T cell receptor beta chain came from a study of Ad26.COV2.S vaccination and SARS-CoV-2 variants. Treatment noted: 15 to 20 received Ad26.COV2.S at low or high dose, single or two shots; roughly 5 received placebo; per-sample allocation not given. Sampling was done on day 63 after the first vaccine or placebo injection. The germline V gene has CDR1 SNHLY and CDR2 FYNNEI. V dropped 6 bases and J dropped 9 bases, with 12 bases sitting between them. This CDR3 comprises 12 residues. Study conclusions and caveats: Researchers cautioned that TCR breadth and depth analyses may have underestimated total T cell responses. Placebo recipients and vaccine recipients were similar in non-spike TCR breadth. Spike-specific responses of CD8+ and CD4+ T cells were reported to display substantial breadth after vaccination.

Comment on this clone: Its specificity is unknown.

Clones were read by immunoSEQ multiplex PCR, and TCRdb kept only the in-frame ones, dropping some. This table has 380,000 or so clones, 75% to 90% appearing once. This chain connects TRBV2 to TRBJ2-1; D is undetermined. This clonotype was sampled from a person between 18 and 65 years old who received the Ad26.COV2.S COVID-19 vaccine or a placebo. The sequenced sample was peripheral blood, obtained in a trial of Ad26.COV2.S vaccine versus placebo. The CDR3 DNA sequence: TGTGCCAGCAGGTGGGGATCGGGTGAGCAGTTCTTC. Encoded protein: CASRWGSGEQFF.